The 20 T cell receptor beta chains listed next were all sequenced from one sample in a study of blood T cell repertoires in COVID-19. Clones were read by immunoSEQ multiplex PCR, and TCRdb kept only the in-frame ones, dropping some. The table lists about 300,000 clones, about 82% of them singletons. The material sequenced was peripheral blood. These receptors all come from a woman aged 45-65 years with acute or convalescent COVID-19.

This clone has a single count. The chain employs TRBV6-2 or TRBV6-3 and TRBJ1-2, with D possibly being TRBD1 (6 bases). Trimming left V 5 bases short and J 2 bases short, with 12 bases between. This CDR3 spans 14 amino acids. From germline, CDR1 is MNHEY and CDR2 SVGEGT. The chain's CDR3 is CASSGRGRNYGYTF. The CDR3 DNA reads as TGTGCCAGCAGTGGCAGGGGACGGAACTATGGCTACACCTTC.

The rearrangement joins TRBV29-1 to TRBJ2-2, with 8 bases aligning to TRBD1. The J segment lost 0 bases and the V segment lost 7 bases, leaving 4 bases of the junction unmatched. There are 14 residues in the CDR3. Germline assignment: CDR1 SQVTM and CDR2 ANQGSEA. For the CDR3, the DNA is TGCAGCGCCCGGACAGGGTCGAACACCGGGGAGCTGTTTTTT. This gives the protein CSARTGSNTGELFF.

The chain has TRBV9 and TRBJ2-5; the match to TRBD2 covers 7 bases. CDR1 SGDLS and CDR2 YYNGEE come from the germline V gene. CDR3 length equals 16 residues. V lost 3 bases and J lost 1; bases outside the gene matches: 9. The CDR3 coding sequence is TGTGCCAGCAGCGGCGCCGGGGGGAGCACCCAAGAGACCCAGTACTTC. Its translation: CASSGAGGSTQETQYF.

The V gene is TRBV5-5, the J gene TRBJ1-2; weak D call: TRBD1 (6 bases). The CDR3 extends over 14 amino acids. Germline CDR1 SGHKS, CDR2 YYEKEE (reference sequence). V lost 1 base to trimming and J lost 8 bases, with 15 bases between them. The CDR3 sequence is CASSLILGAQGYTF. CDR3 in DNA: TGTGCCAGCAGCTTGATCTTGGGGGCGCAAGGCTACACCTTC.

The chain couples TRBV28 to TRBJ1-2; 9 bases are shared with TRBD1. The length of the CDR3 is 16 residues. Germline loops: CDR1 MDHEN, CDR2 SYDVKM. J was trimmed by 4 bases and V by 2 bases; bases with no gene match: 8. The chain's CDR3 is CASSLRDRAFIYGYTF. The DNA of the CDR3 is TGTGCCAGCAGTTTAAGGGACAGGGCATTTATCTATGGCTACACCTTC.

This clone was seen a single time. The CDR3 nucleotides are TGTGCCAGCAGTAGAACCCCTGCGGCGGTATACGAGCAGTACTTC. Translated: CASSRTPAAVYEQYF. V is TRBV6-2 or TRBV6-3 and J is TRBJ2-7; D ambiguous. This CDR3 contains 15 residues. The ends were cut back, 5 bases at V and 4 bases at J, with 18 bases in the middle. Per germline, CDR1 MNHEY and CDR2 SVGEGT.

This rearrangement joins TRBV3-1 (or the pseudogene TRBV3-2) to TRBJ1-2; possible D gene TRBD1, 6 bases. CDR1 and CDR2 from the germline V gene are LGHDT and YNNKEL (reference sequence). The CDR3 is 15 residues long. V dropped 2 bases and J dropped 4 bases, with 14 bases sitting between them. CDR3 in amino acids: CASSQSRDTIYGYTF. CDR3 nucleotide sequence: TGTGCCAGCAGCCAATCCAGGGACACCATCTATGGCTACACCTTC.

CDR3: CASSQGDRRMAEAFF. Here the CDR3 DNA reads TGTGCCAGCAGCCAAGGGGACAGAAGAATGGCTGAAGCTTTCTTT. The V call is TRBV6-5, the J call TRBJ1-1, with TRBD1 matching 7 bases. J was trimmed by 6 bases and V by 6 bases; bases with no gene match: 13. The CDR3 runs to 15 residues. Germline lookup yields CDR1 MNHEY and CDR2 SVGAGI.

This chain joins TRBV6-6 and TRBJ2-3; 10 nucleotides agree with TRBD1. The CDR3 is made up of 14 amino acids. CDR1 and CDR2 (germline): MNHNY, SVGAGI (reference sequence). The ends lost 7 bases at V and 4 bases at J; junction bases unmatched: 5. CDR3 nucleotide sequence: TGTGCCAGCACCGAGACAGGGGGCGCAGATACGCAGTATTTT. This gives the protein CASTETGGADTQYF.

The rearrangement joins TRBV7-9 to TRBJ2-5, with TRBD2 identical over 12 bases. V lost 2 bases and J lost 2; bases outside the gene matches: 6. The CDR3 has 17 residues. Germline lookup yields CDR1 SEHNR and CDR2 FQNEAQ (reference sequence). CDR3 in DNA: TGTGCCAGCAGCTTATTAAGGACTAGCGGGGTACAAGAGACCCAGTACTTC. Protein: CASSLLRTSGVQETQYF. The entire variable domain, with the rest obtained from reference TRBV7-9 and TRBJ2-5, is as follows: DTGVSQNPRHKITKRGQNVTFRCDPISEHNRLYWYRQTLGQGPEFLTYFQNEAQLEKSRLLSDRFSAERPKGSFSTLEIQRTEQGDSAMYLCASSLLRTSGVQETQYFGPGTRLLVL.

The J gene is TRBJ2-7, the V gene TRBV29-1; 10 nucleotides align to TRBD2. J lost 6 bases, V lost 6 bases, and 11 bases had no gene match. CDR3 length: 14 residues. The germline V gene encodes CDR1 SQVTM and CDR2 ANQGSEA. The CDR3 bases are TGCAGCGTGCCCTCTAGCGGGAGTAGGGGCGAGCAGTACTTC. Translated, it gives CSVPSSGSRGEQYF.

The genes are TRBV7-9 and TRBJ1-1, with TRBD1 matching over 7 bases. Germline V gene sequence: CDR1 SEHNR, CDR2 FQNEAQ (reference sequence). The CDR3 runs 14 residues. V gave up 5 bases and J gave up 1 base; unmatched junction bases: 4. The chain's CDR3 is CASSPRQGNTEAFF. The CDR3 DNA reads as TGTGCCAGCAGCCCTAGACAGGGGAACACTGAAGCTTTCTTT.

The chain uses TRBV10-3 and TRBJ1-5, with D perhaps matching TRBD1 (5 bases). The CDR3 covers 13 residues. Germline CDR1 reads ENHRY; CDR2 reads SYGVKD. Trimming removed 4 bases from V and 7 bases from J, with 11 bases in between. The CDR3: CAISAGGVQPQHF. CDR3 DNA: TGTGCCATCAGTGCGGGGGGGGTCCAGCCCCAGCATTTT.

This clone was detected only a few times. The chain uses TRBV9 and TRBJ1-6; 8 bases fit TRBD1. The CDR3 is made up of 16 amino acids. J was trimmed by 10 bases and V by 1 base; bases with no gene match: 10. Germline CDR1 is SGDLS and CDR2 is YYNGEE. Written as DNA, the CDR3 is TGTGCCAGCAGCGTATACCCCGGACAGGGCCTATCACCCCTCCACTTT. It codes for CASSVYPGQGLSPLHF.

Note on this clone: Other nucleotide sequences in the sample specify the same CDR3. The chain employs TRBV28 and TRBJ1-5, with TRBD1 as a possible D gene (6 bases). Germline-derived CDR1 and CDR2 are MDHEN and SYDVKM. The CDR3 runs 15 residues. Between the trimmed V and J ends, which lost 1 base and 1 base, there was a span of 8 bases. CDR3 protein: CASSLFGGSNQPQHF. In nucleotides, the CDR3 is TGTGCCAGCAGTTTATTTGGGGGCAGCAATCAGCCCCAGCATTTT.

The rearrangement joins TRBV5-1 to TRBJ2-4; TRBD1 is a possible D gene (5 bases). The V end was cut by 0 bases, the J end by 2 bases, with 12 bases between. The CDR3 runs 16 residues. Germline CDR1 and CDR2: SGHRS and YFSETQ. CDR3 sequence reads: CASSLVFSGTKNIQYF. The CDR3 nucleotides are TGCGCCAGCAGCTTGGTTTTCTCAGGGACCAAAAACATTCAGTACTTC.

A few counts support this clone. The rearrangement links TRBV7-2 to TRBJ1-3; tentatively, D is TRBD1 (6 bases). The CDR3 covers 13 residues. The ends were cut back, 6 bases at V and 4 bases at J, with 10 bases in the middle. The V gene's germline CDR1 is SGHTA and CDR2 FQGNSA. CDR3 amino acids: CASRNRAGNTIYF. As DNA, the CDR3 is TGTGCCAGCAGGAACAGGGCCGGAAACACCATATATTTT.

The chain employs TRBV10-3 and TRBJ2-5; TRBD2 matches 12 bases. Germline V gives CDR1 ENHRY, CDR2 SYGVKD. V gave up 3 bases and J gave up 5 bases; unmatched junction bases: 7. This CDR3 region has 16 residues. The DNA for the CDR3 is TGTGCCATCAGTGACCCCTCCGGGACTAGCGGGGAGACCCAGTACTTC. Translation gives CAISDPSGTSGETQYF.

The chain recombines TRBV7-2 with TRBJ2-7; TRBD1 agrees at 9 bases. The length of the CDR3 is 15 residues. V lost 5 bases to trimming and J lost 1 base; unmatched junction nucleotides: 6. Germline CDR1 SGHTA, CDR2 FQGNSA. As DNA, the CDR3 is TGTGCCAGCAGCCTCAGGACAGGGGAGTCCTACGAGCAGTACTTC. Its translation is CASSLRTGESYEQYF.

This clone was recorded a few times. The chain employs TRBV7-8 and TRBJ2-5, with D perhaps matching TRBD1 (6 bases). Trimming took 1 base from V and 1 from J, leaving 13 bases between them. Germline V gene lookup returns CDR1 SGHVS and CDR2 FQNEAQ. CDR3 length: 16 residues. The CDR3 region is CASSLDAGQFQETQYF. The CDR3 nucleotides read TGTGCCAGCAGCTTAGACGCAGGACAGTTCCAAGAGACCCAGTACTTC.